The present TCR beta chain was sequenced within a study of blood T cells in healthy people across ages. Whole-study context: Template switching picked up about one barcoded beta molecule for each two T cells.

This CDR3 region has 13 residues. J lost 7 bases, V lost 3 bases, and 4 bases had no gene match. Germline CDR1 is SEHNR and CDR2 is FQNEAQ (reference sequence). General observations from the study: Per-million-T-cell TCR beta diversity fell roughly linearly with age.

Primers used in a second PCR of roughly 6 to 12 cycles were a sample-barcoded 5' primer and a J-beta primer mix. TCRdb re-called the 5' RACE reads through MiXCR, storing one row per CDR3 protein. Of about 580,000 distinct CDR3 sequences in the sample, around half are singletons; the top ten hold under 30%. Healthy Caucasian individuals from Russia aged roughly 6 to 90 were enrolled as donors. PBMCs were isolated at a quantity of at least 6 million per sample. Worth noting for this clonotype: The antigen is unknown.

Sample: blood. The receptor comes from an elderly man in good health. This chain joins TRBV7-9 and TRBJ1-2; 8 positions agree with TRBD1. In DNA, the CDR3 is TGTGCCAGCAGCTTCAGGACAGGGCCTGGCTACACCTTC. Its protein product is CASSFRTGPGYTF.